A single sample gave rise to the 23 T cell receptor beta chains below, sequenced in a study of tumor T cells in aggressive B-cell lymphoma. TCRdb keeps only in-frame clones here, not all; method: immunoSEQ multiplex PCR. This table has 3,000 to 4,000 clones, approximately 93% appearing once. The sample consisted of tumor tissue. The source of these receptors is an adult with diffuse large B cell lymphoma.

This clone was observed a single time. The V call is TRBV7-9, the J call TRBJ1-1, with D unclear. Germline V gene data show CDR1 as SEHNR and CDR2 as FQNEAQ (reference sequence). This CDR3 has 12 residues. V was pared by 7 bases and J by 4 bases, with 10 bases between. The CDR3 loop reads CASTPSSTEAFF. The DNA of the CDR3 is TGTGCCAGCACCCCCTCCAGCACTGAAGCTTTCTTT. The variable domain in full, completed from reference TRBV7-9 and TRBJ1-1, reads DTGVSQNPRHKITKRGQNVTFRCDPISEHNRLYWYRQTLGQGPEFLTYFQNEAQLEKSRLLSDRFSAERPKGSFSTLEIQRTEQGDSAMYLCASTPSSTEAFFGQGTRLTVV.

This clone came up once. The chain links TRBV27 to TRBJ2-3, with D tentatively TRBD2 (5 bases). This CDR3 is built from 16 residues. V lost 3 bases, J lost 0 bases, and 13 bases lay in between. Germline CDR1 reads MNHEY; CDR2 reads SMNVEV (reference sequence). The CDR3 sequence is CASSLEAADSTDTQYF. CDR3 sequence (DNA): TGTGCCAGCAGTTTGGAGGCGGCGGATAGCACAGATACGCAGTATTTT.

The rearrangement joins TRBV28 to TRBJ2-3, with 9 bases matching TRBD2. The trim removed 5 bases at V and 1 base at J, leaving 4 bases unmatched. This CDR3 region has 15 residues. Germline V gene data show CDR1 as MDHEN and CDR2 as SYDVKM. CDR3 coding DNA: TGTGCCAGCAGTCTTAGCGGGAGACGCACAGATACGCAGTATTTT. Its translation: CASSLSGRRTDTQYF.

This sequence joins TRBV10-2 and TRBJ2-7; 7 positions agree with TRBD2. V lost 2 bases, J lost 9 bases, and 10 bases stayed unmatched. Germline loops: CDR1 WSHSY, CDR2 SAAADI. CDR3 length: 14 amino acids. This CDR3 is CASSEASGSTRQYF. The DNA of the CDR3 is TGCGCCAGCAGTGAGGCTAGCGGCTCGACGCGGCAGTACTTC.

The J gene is TRBJ2-2, the V gene TRBV11-3; the D gene is possibly TRBD2 (6 bases). Trimming removed 5 bases from V and 6 bases from J, with 19 bases in between. The germline gives CDR1 SGHNT, CDR2 YENEEA. The CDR3 runs to 16 residues. CDR3 sequence reads: CASSPRGVGGAGELFF. CDR3 coding DNA: TGTGCCAGCAGCCCTCGCGGGGTCGGAGGGGCCGGGGAGCTGTTTTTT.

The chain recombines TRBV30 with TRBJ1-3; D perhaps matches TRBD1 (5 bases). From germline, CDR1 is GTSNPN and CDR2 SVGIG (reference sequence). The CDR3 spans 14 residues. The germline V and J ends were trimmed by 5 bases and 0 bases, with 11 bases remaining between them. CDR3 residues: CAWAGQFSGNTIYF. CDR3 bases: TGTGCCTGGGCAGGGCAATTCTCTGGAAACACCATATATTTT.

Written as DNA, the CDR3 is TGTGCCACCGGAGGGTACACCGGGGAGCTGTTTTTT. This translates into CATGGYTGELFF. The chain carries TRBV15 and TRBJ2-2; D may be TRBD2 (6 bases). CDR3 length: 12 residues. The germline gives CDR1 LNHNV, CDR2 YYDKDF (reference sequence). The V and J ends lost 8 bases and 3 bases respectively, with 7 bases between them.

V and J are TRBV2 and TRBJ1-5; no definite D call. The CDR3 consists of 14 residues. Germline V gene data show CDR1 as SNHLY and CDR2 as FYNNEI. V was cut by 4 bases and J by 4 bases, with 11 bases left in between. CDR3 residues: CASSAARRNQPQHF. CDR3 in DNA: TGTGCCAGCAGTGCGGCCAGGCGAAATCAGCCCCAGCATTTT.

V gene TRBV11-2 combines with J gene TRBJ2-5; TRBD2 is a possible D gene (6 bases). V was shortened by 3 bases and J by 4 bases, with 18 bases between the two germline ends. Per germline, CDR1 SGHAT and CDR2 FQNNGV. The CDR3 length is 16 residues. In DNA form, the CDR3 reads TGTGCCAGCAGCTTCAATTCGGACTTGCGGGGAGAGACCCAGTACTTC. Translated, it gives CASSFNSDLRGETQYF.

This clone was detected once. This rearrangement joins TRBV30 to TRBJ2-7; D is possibly TRBD2 (10 bases). Trimming left V 8 bases short and J 4 bases short, with 24 bases between. This CDR3 comprises 15 residues. Germline CDR1 reads GTSNPN; CDR2 reads SVGIG (reference sequence). The CDR3 reads CAADRGLAGVYEQYF. CDR3 nucleotides: TGTGCCGCGGACAGGGGCCTAGCGGGGGTGTACGAGCAGTACTTC.

CDR3 in amino acids: CASSGQGALNIQYF. CDR3 bases: TGTGCCAGCAGTGGGCAGGGGGCGTTAAACATTCAGTACTTC. The chain carries TRBV28 and TRBJ2-4, with 8 bases lining up with TRBD1. V lost 5 bases, J lost 6 bases, and 6 bases stayed unmatched. The CDR3 runs to 14 residues. CDR1 and CDR2 (germline): MDHEN, SYDVKM.

About this clone itself: Its ends do not fully match the called genes, so a read error is possible. The V call is TRBV7-9, the J call TRBJ2-7; 11 bases map to TRBD1. The germline CDR1 and CDR2 sequences are SEHNR and FQNEAQ (reference sequence). CDR3 size: 16 residues. This chain's CDR3 is CASTLGGTGGTYEQYF. The DNA for the CDR3 is TGTGCCAGCACCTTAGGAGGGACAGGGGGAACCTACGAGCAGTACTTC.

This rearrangement joins TRBV28 to TRBJ1-5; D not certain. V gave up 4 bases and J gave up 6 bases, with 4 bases separating them. The CDR3 runs to 11 residues. The germline V gene has CDR1 MDHEN and CDR2 SYDVKM. This CDR3 reads CASSSVQPQHF. DNA for the CDR3: TGTGCCAGCAGTTCCGTTCAGCCCCAGCATTTT.

The V gene is TRBV30, the J gene TRBJ2-3; TRBD2 agrees at 16 bases. V gave up 4 bases and J gave up 4 bases; unmatched junction bases: 5. This CDR3 has 16 amino acids. Germline CDR1 and CDR2: GTSNPN and SVGIG (reference sequence). In DNA form, the CDR3 reads TGTGCCTGGACCCTCGGGACTAGCGGGAGGGCAGATACGCAGTATTTT. Protein product: CAWTLGTSGRADTQYF. Complete variable domain (other parts from reference TRBV30 and TRBJ2-3): SQTIHQWPATLVQPVGSPLSLECTVEGTSNPNLYWYRQAAGRGLQLLFYSVGIGQISSEVPQNLSASRPQDRQFILSSKKLLLSDSGFYLCAWTLGTSGRADTQYFGPGTRLTVL.

The chain has TRBV5-1 and TRBJ2-1, with TRBD2 matching 15 bases. The CDR3 length is 16 residues. Germline V gene lookup returns CDR1 SGHRS and CDR2 YFSETQ. V shed 3 bases and J 7 bases; nucleotides not matched to a gene: 5. The CDR3 loop is CASSSGGLAGGNEQFF. The CDR3 DNA follows: TGCGCCAGCAGCTCGGGAGGACTAGCGGGAGGGAATGAGCAGTTCTTC.

This clone was counted between two and nine times. The rearrangement joins TRBV11-2 to TRBJ1-1; 7 bases align to TRBD1. Germline V gene data show CDR1 as SGHAT and CDR2 as FQNNGV. This CDR3 comprises 14 residues. Trimming took 4 bases from V and 1 from J; bases not matched to a gene: 3. CDR3 bases: TGTGCCAGCAGCTCTTGGGACAGGAACACTGAAGCTTTCTTT. As protein: CASSSWDRNTEAFF.

The J gene is TRBJ2-1, the V gene TRBV9; 10 bases match TRBD2. This CDR3 is built from 15 residues. The junction had 4 bases not matched to a gene; V was cut back by 2 bases and J by 5 bases. Germline CDR1 is SGDLS and CDR2 is YYNGEE. The DNA for the CDR3 is TGTGCCAGCAGCGTCGTAGCGGGAGGAAACAATGAGCAGTTCTTC. It specifies CASSVVAGGNNEQFF.

The V call is TRBV11-2, the J call TRBJ1-1; TRBD1 agrees at 11 bases. Trimming at V came to 6 bases and at J to 4 bases, leaving 10 bases not matched to a gene. The CDR3 extends over 16 amino acids. The germline V gene has CDR1 SGHAT and CDR2 FQNNGV. The CDR3 DNA is TGTGCCAGCAGGCTCGCGGGGACAGGGGGTAGCACTGAAGCTTTCTTT. This encodes CASRLAGTGGSTEAFF.

The rearrangement joins TRBV25-1 to TRBJ2-2, with TRBD2 matching over 14 bases. Germline values: CDR1 MGHDK, CDR2 SYGVNS. The CDR3 is 17 amino acids. Losses at the gene ends were 6 bases for V and 6 bases for J; bases not matched to a gene: 9. The CDR3 is CASSGSGLAGAAGELFF. CDR3 DNA: TGTGCCAGCAGCGGATCGGGACTAGCGGGGGCGGCCGGGGAGCTGTTTTTT. The full variable domain, its missing parts supplied by reference TRBV25-1 and TRBJ2-2, is EADIYQTPRYLVIGTGKKITLECSQTMGHDKMYWYQQDPGMELHLIHYSYGVNSTEKGDLSSESTVSRIRTEHFPLTLESARPSHTSQYLCASSGSGLAGAAGELFFGEGSRLTVL.

This clone was counted a single time. V usage is TRBV28 and J usage is TRBJ2-7; TRBD2 matches at 7 bases. The CDR3 has 12 residues. V dropped 10 bases and J dropped 3; count of bases not matched to a gene: 6. In germline, CDR1 is MDHEN, CDR2 SYDVKM. The CDR3 spells CATRRGDYEQYF. CDR3 sequence (DNA): TGTGCCACCCGTCGGGGGGACTACGAGCAGTACTTC.

V and J are TRBV19 and TRBJ2-7, with D tentatively TRBD2 (6 bases). The CDR3 extends over 15 amino acids. CDR1 LNHDA and CDR2 SQIVND come from the germline V gene (reference sequence). The V gene lost 5 bases and the J gene lost 0 bases, with 14 bases spanning the gap. Here the CDR3 reads CASSPAAGSSYEQYF. DNA of the CDR3: TGTGCCAGTAGTCCGGCGGCGGGAAGCTCCTACGAGCAGTACTTC.

The chain joins TRBV11-2 to TRBJ1-2; tentative D call: TRBD1 (5 bases). Germline V lookup: CDR1 SGHAT, CDR2 FQNNGV. Trimming took 5 bases from V and 3 from J, leaving 28 bases between them. The CDR3 contains 19 residues. This CDR3 reads CASSRGSGGRRWGDYGYTF. The CDR3 nucleotides read TGTGCCAGCAGCCGGGGGTCGGGAGGACGCAGGTGGGGGGACTATGGCTACACCTTC.

The chain links TRBV5-1 to TRBJ2-5, with 11 bases lining up with TRBD2. CDR1 SGHRS and CDR2 YFSETQ come from the germline V gene. The CDR3 covers 16 residues. With 4 bases clipped from V and 2 bases from J, the junction kept 7 bases outside the gene matches. This CDR3 is CASSTASGRLQETQYF. The CDR3 DNA follows: TGCGCCAGCAGCACGGCTAGCGGGAGGCTGCAAGAGACCCAGTACTTC.